The 27 T cell receptor beta chains below were found in one sample sequenced in a study of STAT5B mutations in CD4+ large granular lymphocyte leukemia. Generated by immunoSEQ multiplex PCR, the TCRdb table keeps only in-frame clones and is missing some. This sample has around 32,000 clones, with more than 60% found just once. Source material: CD4+ T cells from blood buffy coats. These receptors originate from a human donor in good health.

With regard to this clone: The CDR3 does not end in the conserved phenylalanine or tryptophan, so this is likely a read error. This chain joins TRBV7-6 and TRBJ2-7, with D possibly being TRBD2 (5 bases). Germline CDR1 SGHVS, CDR2 FNYEAQ. The CDR3 consists of 13 residues. V dropped 2 bases and J dropped 2 bases, with 7 bases sitting between them. The CDR3 protein is CASSLNGAYEQYL. The CDR3 bases are TGTGCCAGCAGCTTAAACGGGGCCTACGAGCAGTACCTC.

This clone was counted once. The chain joins TRBV5-1 to TRBJ1-1; D might be TRBD1 (5 bases). The CDR3 has 15 amino acids. The germline CDR1 and CDR2 sequences are SGHRS and YFSETQ. The V gene lost 7 bases and the J gene lost 5 bases, with 21 bases spanning the gap. The CDR3 DNA follows: TGCGCCAGCGAACCTACAGGCGGCGGGGGAACTGAAGCTTTCTTT. Translated: CASEPTGGGGTEAFF.

The chain links TRBV18 to TRBJ1-1; TRBD1 matches 11 bases. The germline CDR1 and CDR2 sequences are KGHSH and LQKENI. V lost 6 bases and J lost 4; bases outside the gene matches: 13. There are 17 residues in the CDR3. In DNA form, the CDR3 reads TGTGCCAGCTCGCGGGGGAGGACAGGGGGCTTGGGCACTGAAGCTTTCTTT. It is translated as CASSRGRTGGLGTEAFF.

This rearrangement joins TRBV28 to TRBJ2-7; D could derive from TRBD1 or TRBD2 (6 bases each). The CDR3 has 13 amino acids. V was shortened by 6 bases and J by 4 bases, with 13 bases between the two germline ends. Germline lookup yields CDR1 MDHEN and CDR2 SYDVKM. As DNA, the CDR3 is TGTGCCAGCAGAGGGGGAGGTATGTACGAGCAGTACGTC. Residues: CASRGGGMYEQYV.

V gene TRBV7-2 combines with J gene TRBJ1-3, with a weak D call TRBD1 (6 bases). The germline V gene encodes CDR1 SGHTA and CDR2 FQGNSA. The V end was cut by 3 bases, the J end by 2 bases, with 20 bases between. The CDR3 extends over 18 amino acids. The DNA of the CDR3 is TGTGCCAGCAGCTTCCTCTCACCCCTACAGGGTACTGGAAACACCATATATTTT. It yields the protein CASSFLSPLQGTGNTIYF.

The CDR3 spells CSARSEGGQFF. CDR3 DNA sequence: TGCAGTGCTAGAAGTGAAGGGGGGCAGTTCTTC. The chain recombines TRBV20-1 with TRBJ2-1; possibly TRBD1 for D (6 bases). V was shortened by 2 bases and J by 12 bases, with 11 bases between the two germline ends. Germline values: CDR1 DFQATT, CDR2 SNEGSKA (reference sequence). CDR3 length: 11 residues.

V usage is TRBV18 and J usage is TRBJ1-1, with no clear D. The CDR3 sequence is 12 residues long. V was pared by 3 bases and J by 4 bases, with 6 bases between. Looked up from germline, CDR1 is KGHSH and CDR2 is LQKENI. As DNA, the CDR3 is TGTGCCAGCTCACCGATGAGCACTGAAGCTTTCTTT. Amino acids: CASSPMSTEAFF.

This chain uses TRBV6-6 with TRBJ2-1; D unresolved. Per germline, CDR1 MNHNY and CDR2 SVGAGI (reference sequence). The V gene lost 2 bases and the J gene lost 7 bases, with 9 bases spanning the gap. CDR3 size: 13 residues. The CDR3 sequence: CASSYAEHNEQFF. CDR3 DNA sequence: TGTGCCAGCAGTTACGCCGAACATAATGAGCAGTTCTTC.

This clone was detected only a few times. The rearrangement joins TRBV7-2 to TRBJ1-1, with a tentative D call TRBD1 (6 bases). The CDR3 runs to 13 residues. The V end lost 5 bases, the J end lost 4 bases, and 11 bases lay between the germline ends. The germline V gene has CDR1 SGHTA and CDR2 FQGNSA. CDR3 protein: CASSVQGRTEAFF. The DNA of the CDR3 is TGTGCCAGCAGCGTACAGGGACGCACTGAAGCTTTCTTT. Based on the CDR3 plus reference TRBV7-2 and TRBJ1-1, the full variable domain is GAGVSQSPSNKVTEKGKDVELRCDPISGHTALYWYRQSLGQGLEFLIYFQGNSAPDKSGLPSDRFSAERTGGSVSTLTIQRTQQEDSAVYLCASSVQGRTEAFFGQGTRLTVV.

J is TRBJ2-5 and V is TRBV29-1; unclear D gene. V gave up 5 bases and J gave up 5 bases, with 12 bases separating them. The CDR3 spans 12 residues. Germline CDR1 SQVTM, CDR2 ANQGSEA. In nucleotides, the CDR3 is TGCAGCGTTCAATTTGGCTGGGAGACCCAGTACTTC. It codes for CSVQFGWETQYF.

CDR3 nucleotide sequence: TGCGCCAGCAGGGGGTTGGGGACTACTAATGAAAAACTGTTTTTT. Its protein is CASRGLGTTNEKLFF. The chain recombines TRBV5-1 with TRBJ1-4; D possibly corresponds to TRBD1 (5 bases). The CDR3 extends over 15 amino acids. Germline V gives CDR1 SGHRS, CDR2 YFSETQ. Trimming shortened V by 5 bases and J by 2 bases, and 13 bases separated the two germline ends.

The genes are TRBV11-2 and TRBJ1-5, with D possibly TRBD1 on 5 matching bases. From germline, CDR1 is SGHAT and CDR2 FQNNGV. The CDR3 sequence is 13 residues long. V was shortened by 5 bases and J by 1 base, with 6 bases between the two germline ends. The CDR3 sequence is CASSPGSNQPQHF. In DNA, the CDR3 is TGTGCCAGCAGCCCAGGGAGCAATCAGCCCCAGCATTTT.

The CDR3 is CASSAQTPPGTQQYF. DNA for the CDR3: TGTGCCAGCAGCGCACAAACCCCTCCGGGGACCCAGCAGTACTTC. The chain carries TRBV7-6 and TRBJ2-7, with D tentatively TRBD1 or TRBD2 (5 bases each). The V and J ends lost 5 bases and 8 bases respectively, with 22 bases between them. This CDR3 comprises 15 residues. Germline values: CDR1 SGHVS, CDR2 FNYEAQ.

This rearrangement joins TRBV7-9 to TRBJ2-2, with D hard to call. Germline lookup yields CDR1 SEHNR and CDR2 FQNEAQ (reference sequence). This CDR3 is built from 14 residues. Trimming left V 7 bases short and J 6 bases short, with 15 bases between. The CDR3 protein is CASTPEIRAGELFF. The CDR3 coding sequence is TGTGCCAGCACCCCTGAGATAAGGGCCGGGGAGCTGTTTTTT.

The chain links TRBV2 to TRBJ1-2; a weak D match, TRBD1 (5 bases). The CDR3 sequence is 16 residues long. Germline lookup yields CDR1 SNHLY and CDR2 FYNNEI. Deletions cut 3 bases from V and 4 bases from J, with 18 bases between. CDR3 protein: CASSEGVEGRGYGYTF. The CDR3 DNA follows: TGTGCCAGCAGTGAGGGTGTAGAGGGACGGGGCTATGGCTACACCTTC.

This clone was seen once. V gene TRBV29-1 combines with J gene TRBJ2-5, with D perhaps TRBD1 (6 bases). In germline, CDR1 is SQVTM, CDR2 ANQGSEA. Between the trimmed V and J ends, which lost 7 bases and 5 bases, there was a span of 11 bases. This CDR3 is 11 amino acids long. CDR3 protein: CSARGVETQYF. As DNA, the CDR3 is TGCAGCGCCAGGGGAGTGGAGACCCAGTACTTC. Using reference TRBV29-1 and TRBJ2-5 for the parts outside the CDR3, the full variable domain is SAVISQKPSRDICQRGTSLTIQCQVDSQVTMMFWYRQQPGQSLTLIATANQGSEATYESGFVIDKFPISRPNLTFSTLTVSNMSPEDSSIYLCSARGVETQYFGPGTRLLVL.

The chain couples TRBV6-5 to TRBJ2-2, with a tentative D call TRBD2 (5 bases). Germline V gene lookup returns CDR1 MNHEY and CDR2 SVGAGI. Trimming pared 2 bases from V and 4 bases from J, leaving 5 bases between. The CDR3 loop spans 13 amino acids. CDR3 bases: TGTGCCAGCAGTTACCGGGGCACCGGGGAGCTGTTTTTT. Translation: CASSYRGTGELFF.

The rearrangement links TRBV19 to TRBJ1-2, with D hard to call. The V and J ends lost 0 bases and 2 bases respectively, with 10 bases between them. This CDR3 has 15 amino acids. Germline V gene lookup returns CDR1 LNHDA and CDR2 SQIVND (reference sequence). In nucleotides, the CDR3 is TGTGCCAGTAGTATAGATACCAACCTGAACTATGGCTACACCTTC. Translated: CASSIDTNLNYGYTF.

The rearrangement links TRBV11-1 to TRBJ2-1; tentatively, D is TRBD1 or TRBD2 (5 bases each). Trimming removed 0 bases at V and 7 bases at J, with 13 bases between. Germline CDR1 is SGHAT and CDR2 is FQDESV (reference sequence). The CDR3 extends over 15 amino acids. The CDR3 here is CASSLAPGAGNEQFF. In DNA form, the CDR3 reads TGTGCCAGCAGCTTAGCCCCCGGGGCAGGGAATGAGCAGTTCTTC. The variable domain in full, with the rest retrieved from reference TRBV11-1 and TRBJ2-1, is EAEVAQSPRYKITEKSQAVAFWCDPISGHATLYWYRQILGQGPELLVQFQDESVVDDSQLPKDRFSAERLKGVDSTLKIQPAELGDSAMYLCASSLAPGAGNEQFFGPGTRLTVL.

The chain carries TRBV5-1 and TRBJ2-3; 11 bases match TRBD2. This CDR3 has 16 amino acids. Looked up from germline, CDR1 is SGHRS and CDR2 is YFSETQ. The V and J ends lost 2 bases and 3 bases, in that order; junction bases with no gene match: 5. The CDR3 DNA follows: TGCGCCAGCAGCTTTGGGACTAGCGGTACAACAGATACGCAGTATTTT. Protein sequence: CASSFGTSGTTDTQYF.

This clone was seen once. The rearrangement links TRBV5-1 to TRBJ2-5, with no clear D. This CDR3 contains 15 residues. The V end was cut by 0 bases, the J end by 9 bases, with 18 bases between. Germline V gene data show CDR1 as SGHRS and CDR2 as YFSETQ. The CDR3 sequence is CASSLEGADTSAQYF. The CDR3 nucleotides are TGCGCCAGCAGCTTGGAGGGTGCAGACACATCGGCCCAGTACTTC.

The chain recombines TRBV7-2 with TRBJ1-2, with 8 bases identical to TRBD1. Germline V CDR1 and CDR2: SGHTA, FQGNSA. Germline trimming cut 5 bases from V and 4 bases from J; bases unmatched to any gene: 6. CDR3 size: 14 residues. The CDR3 DNA reads TGTGCCAGCAGCCCCGGACAGGGATTCTATGGCTACACCTTC. Translated, it gives CASSPGQGFYGYTF.

The V gene is TRBV21-1, the J gene TRBJ2-7; the tabulated D call, TRBD1, remains unverified against the DNA. TRBV21-1 corresponds to a pseudogene. CDR3 length: 16 residues. In DNA, the CDR3 is TGTGCCAGCAGCCTCGCTGCGGGACAGGGAACCTACGAGCAGTACGTC. Translating gives CASSLAAGQGTYEQYV.

The rearrangement joins TRBV19 to TRBJ1-2, with D maybe TRBD1 (6 bases). Trimming stripped 4 bases from V and 0 bases from J, with 9 bases between. Germline V lookup: CDR1 LNHDA, CDR2 SQIVND (reference sequence). The CDR3 is 14 residues long. In DNA, the CDR3 is TGTGCCAGTAGTAGGACAGTTTCTAACTATGGCTACACCTTC. Protein product: CASSRTVSNYGYTF.

The chain carries TRBV21-1 and TRBJ1-5; no check of the table's D call, TRBD1, against the DNA was made. TRBV21-1 is a documented pseudogene. The CDR3 contains 17 residues. The CDR3 here is CASSKNSVDRGYQPQHF. The CDR3 nucleotides read TGTGCCAGCAGCAAAAACTCGGTGGACAGGGGCTATCAGCCCCAGCATTTT.

This chain links TRBV28 with TRBJ1-5, with D perhaps TRBD1 (6 bases). CDR1 MDHEN and CDR2 SYDVKM come from the germline V gene. The CDR3 runs 16 residues. Trimming took off 7 bases at V and 5 bases at J, with 21 bases between the two ends. The chain's CDR3 is CASNAPSTGSYQPQHF. CDR3 DNA sequence: TGTGCCAGCAACGCCCCTTCGACAGGCTCCTATCAGCCCCAGCATTTT.

The V gene is TRBV18, the J gene TRBJ2-5, with 7 bases matching TRBD1. Losses at the gene ends were 2 bases for V and 4 bases for J; bases not matched to a gene: 1. The germline gives CDR1 KGHSH, CDR2 LQKENI. The CDR3 contains 13 residues. CDR3 DNA sequence: TGTGCCAGCTCACCAAGACAGGGAGAGACCCAGTACTTC. Residues: CASSPRQGETQYF.